The 14 T cell receptor beta chains below come from one sample, sequenced in a study of blood T cell repertoires in COVID-19. The method was immunoSEQ multiplex PCR; TCRdb's version includes in-frame clones alone and lacks a portion of them. The data show hundreds of thousands of clones, around 90% seen once. Sample: peripheral blood. The source of these receptors is a man aged 80 or over with acute or convalescent COVID-19.

The V call is TRBV18, the J call TRBJ1-1; the match to TRBD1 covers 12 bases. Germline V lookup: CDR1 KGHSH, CDR2 LQKENI. Trimming removed 3 bases from V and 3 bases from J; junction bases left unmatched: 8. The CDR3 has 17 residues. The DNA of the CDR3 is TGTGCCAGCTCACCCTGGGACAGGGGGCGCGACGACACTGAAGCTTTCTTT. It specifies CASSPWDRGRDDTEAFF.

V usage is TRBV6-6 and J usage is TRBJ1-5; 8 nucleotides align to TRBD1. The CDR3 runs 15 residues. CDR1 is MNHNY, CDR2 SVGAGI, per germline (reference sequence). Trimming cost V 6 bases and J 3 bases; bases outside gene matches: 7. Here the CDR3 reads CASRGGQGANQPQHF. CDR3 DNA sequence: TGTGCCAGCAGGGGAGGACAGGGAGCCAATCAGCCCCAGCATTTT.

The chain combines TRBV5-6 with TRBJ2-7; TRBD1 might be the D (6 bases). The germline V and J ends were trimmed by 3 bases and 4 bases, with 20 bases remaining between them. This CDR3 contains 16 residues. Germline V CDR1 and CDR2: SGHDT, YYEEEE. Here the CDR3 DNA reads TGTGCCAGCAGCTCATTGAGGAACAGGGAGAATTACGAGCAGTACTTC. The encoded protein is CASSSLRNRENYEQYF.

This chain uses TRBV19 with TRBJ1-3; a weak D match, TRBD1 (6 bases). V shed 5 bases and J shed 0 bases, with 14 bases lying between them. CDR3 length: 16 residues. In germline, CDR1 is LNHDA, CDR2 SQIVND (reference sequence). The CDR3 region has the DNA TGTGCCAGTAGTCCACAGGGACGGAGCTCTGGAAACACCATATATTTT. This codes for CASSPQGRSSGNTIYF.

The gene calls are TRBV19 and TRBJ2-1, with 7 bases lining up with TRBD2. V lost 2 bases, J lost 7 bases, and 11 bases stayed unmatched. From germline, CDR1 is LNHDA and CDR2 SQIVND (reference sequence). The CDR3 is made up of 16 amino acids. This chain's CDR3 is CASSISAGDGRNEQFF. The CDR3 DNA sequence: TGTGCCAGTAGTATATCGGCGGGAGACGGGAGGAATGAGCAGTTCTTC.

The chain has TRBV7-2 and TRBJ2-2; TRBD2 matches 7 bases. The V gene's germline CDR1 is SGHTA and CDR2 FQGNSA. CDR3 size: 15 residues. J lost 4 bases, V lost 5 bases, and 7 bases had no gene match. CDR3 in DNA: TGTGCCAGCAGCCCTAACCGCGGGAGCACCGGGGAGCTGTTTTTT. Its protein product is CASSPNRGSTGELFF.

The V call is TRBV24-1, the J call TRBJ2-7, with D perhaps TRBD2 (6 bases). The V and J ends lost 7 bases and 2 bases respectively, with 17 bases between them. Germline CDR1 reads KGHDR; CDR2 reads SFDVKD. This CDR3 has 15 residues. The CDR3 sequence is CATSTRDSEAYEQYF. Here the CDR3 DNA reads TGTGCCACCAGCACCCGGGACTCAGAAGCCTACGAGCAGTACTTC.

V usage is TRBV6-2 or TRBV6-3 and J usage is TRBJ2-2; TRBD1 aligns across 8 bases. CDR1 and CDR2 (germline): MNHEY, SVGEGT. Germline trimming cut 5 bases from V and 6 bases from J; bases unmatched to any gene: 5. The CDR3 extends over 14 amino acids. CDR3 in amino acids: CASSRTGGAGELFF. The CDR3 nucleotides are TGTGCCAGCAGTCGAACAGGGGGAGCCGGGGAGCTGTTTTTT.

The chain employs TRBV6-5 and TRBJ2-7; 7 positions match TRBD1. There are 15 residues in the CDR3. J lost 2 bases, V lost 4 bases, and 8 bases had no gene match. Per the germline V gene, CDR1 is MNHEY and CDR2 is SVGAGI. CDR3 nucleotide sequence: TGTGCCAGCAGTTTGACAGGGTTCGCAACCTACGAGCAGTACTTC. This sequence encodes CASSLTGFATYEQYF.

V gene TRBV6-5 combines with J gene TRBJ2-5; perhaps TRBD1 as D (6 bases). Per germline, CDR1 MNHEY and CDR2 SVGAGI. The CDR3 totals 14 residues. Trimming removed 5 bases from V and 10 bases from J, with 20 bases in between. The CDR3 loop is CASSSPGRGVGQYF. The DNA of the CDR3 is TGTGCCAGCAGTAGCCCCGGCAGGGGAGTTGGCCAGTACTTC.

The chain links TRBV11-2 to TRBJ1-1; D is perhaps TRBD1 (6 bases). CDR3 length: 13 residues. Germline V gene data show CDR1 as SGHAT and CDR2 as FQNNGV. V dropped 5 bases and J dropped 1 base, with 8 bases sitting between them. CDR3 residues: CASSPGQNTEAFF. DNA of the CDR3: TGTGCCAGCAGCCCGGGACAGAACACTGAAGCTTTCTTT. The full variable domain, completed using reference TRBV11-2 and TRBJ1-1, is EAGVAQSPRYKIIEKRQSVAFWCNPISGHATLYWYQQILGQGPKLLIQFQNNGVVDDSQLPKDRFSAERLKGVDSTLKIQPAKLEDSAVYLCASSPGQNTEAFFGQGTRLTVV.

The chain employs TRBV5-4 and TRBJ2-1, with 7 bases lining up with TRBD1. This CDR3 contains 13 residues. The germline gives CDR1 SGHNT, CDR2 YYREEE (reference sequence). After removal of 1 base from V and 8 bases from J, the junction contained 3 bases not matched to a gene. The DNA for the CDR3 is TGTGCCAGCAGCTTGCGAGGGGGCCATGAGCAGTTCTTC. Translated, it gives CASSLRGGHEQFF.

V gene TRBV5-1 combines with J gene TRBJ2-3; D gene ambiguous. The germline V gene encodes CDR1 SGHRS and CDR2 YFSETQ. The CDR3 runs 15 residues. V lost 2 bases, J lost 0 bases, and 10 bases lay in between. The CDR3 region has the DNA TGCGCCAGCAGCTTATGGGCCGATAGCACAGATACGCAGTATTTT. Amino acid sequence: CASSLWADSTDTQYF.

The V call is TRBV14, the J call TRBJ2-1, with TRBD2 matching 14 bases. V dropped 4 bases and J dropped 8; count of bases not matched to a gene: 7. This CDR3 has 16 amino acids. CDR1 SGHDN and CDR2 FVKESK come from the germline V gene. CDR3 sequence (DNA): TGTGCCAGCAGCCCTATTCGGACTAGCGGGGGGCATGAGCAGTTCTTC. This codes for CASSPIRTSGGHEQFF.